This T cell receptor (beta chain) came from a study of blood T cell repertoires in COVID-19. The CDR3 has 11 residues. Germline loops: CDR1 DFQATT, CDR2 SNEGSKA (reference sequence). V was pared by 5 bases and J by 5 bases, with 9 bases between. Study members were between about 18 and 100 years old and lived in some 22 US regions. Assignments of participants to cohorts depended upon their own reported clinical history. Here immunoSEQ multiplex PCR was the method, and the copy in TCRdb shows in-frame clones only, minus some. The sample includes 250,000 to 350,000 clones, 88% seen only once; the top ten take approximately 2%.

The V gene is TRBV20-1, the J gene TRBJ1-1, with a possible D match to TRBD1 (5 bases). The sequenced material came from PBMCs or T cells enriched from blood (not recorded which). The sequence was collected from an older woman in a cohort exposed to, infected with or recovered from COVID-19 (not recorded which). The CDR3 DNA follows: TGCAGTGCTGGGGGGGTAACTGAAGCTTTCTTT. It specifies CSAGGVTEAFF.